A selection of T cell receptor beta chains follows, all from one sample in a study of shared clonotypes between healthy human individuals. Clones were read by immunoSEQ multiplex PCR, and TCRdb kept only the in-frame ones, dropping some. The sample includes fewer than 400,000 clones, 74% of them seen just once. The material sequenced was memory CD4+ T cells sorted from blood. These receptor sequences come from a man under 40 in good health. Both conserved end residues are part of each CDR3.

J,V,CDR3
TRBJ2-1,TRBV6-5,CASLGTNEQFF
TRBJ2-3,TRBV11-2,CASSLDFGGTDTQYF
TRBJ1-4,TRBV9,CASSVGHATNEKLFF
TRBJ2-7,TRBV25-1,CASSEARQGAYEQYF
TRBJ1-2,TRBV18,CASSPDSSYGYTF
TRBJ1-1,TRBV5-8,CASSSTGRTNTEAFF
TRBJ2-7,TRBV7-2,CASSGLADSYEQYF
TRBJ2-2,TRBV9,CASSVGMAPNTGELFF
TRBJ2-7,TRBV27,CASSGDLHYEQYF
TRBJ2-1,TRBV29-1,CSVRLAGGPVGEQFF
TRBJ1-4,TRBV5-1,CASSLGYALRTKNEKLFF
TRBJ1-2,TRBV19,CASSSGRRQGYGYTF
TRBJ1-2,TRBV28,CASSSHRGLIYGYTF
TRBJ2-7,TRBV5-1,CASSTTGLVSYEQYF
TRBJ2-3,TRBV7-9,CASSLAQGSADTQYF
TRBJ1-1,TRBV11-2,CASSPGPMNTEAFF
TRBJ2-3,TRBV5-1,CASSLETGADTQYF
TRBJ1-5,TRBV2,CASSRDTFNQPQHF
TRBJ1-2,TRBV2,CASSESSAPGYTF
TRBJ2-1,TRBV2,CASRKTGLAGVATSRNEQFF
TRBJ2-2,TRBV19,CASSWTGPNTGELFF
TRBJ2-7,TRBV7-2,CASSPGLVRYEQYF
TRBJ2-1,TRBV19,CASSPTGRNEQFF
TRBJ1-5,TRBV19,CEPVLSNQPQHF
TRBJ2-3,TRBV5-1,CASSSDRRTDTQYF
TRBJ2-5,TRBV18,CASSPPALQETQYF
TRBJ1-1,TRBV30,CAWSVPNTEAFF
TRBJ1-2,TRBV4-3,CASSQDERTVHNYGYTF
TRBJ1-4,TRBV10-3,CAISTTTGNEKLFF
TRBJ1-1,TRBV28,CATKLVGTEAFF
TRBJ2-3,TRBV6-1,CASSHRAVTDTQYF
TRBJ1-4,TRBV7-8,CASSPPRGSQTHNEKLFF
TRBJ1-6,TRBV7-2,CASSYTSSYNSPLHF
TRBJ2-3,TRBV2,CASSVTRLPDTQYF
TRBJ2-7,TRBV2,CASSASRGSYEQYF
TRBJ1-5,TRBV9,CASSVGGPGGPETNQPQHF
TRBJ1-5,TRBV5-4,CASSLEGSGQPQHF
TRBJ1-4,TRBV28,CASSLQGATNEKLFF
TRBJ1-5,TRBV6-6,CASSFELTGNQPQHF
TRBJ2-6,TRBV14,CASANSGANVLTF
TRBJ2-2,TRBV28,CASSFESTNTGELFF